Listed here is a single TCR beta chain. Its cognate antigen is unknown. This sample stems from a study of T cells after yellow fever vaccination. Study-wide results and caveats: The secondary response showed a weaker magnitude and a faster peak, day 5 versus 15. Reappearance after the booster was seen for most primary-vaccination clones, at 95% to 96% CD4 and about 90% CD8.

A process of 5'RACE template switching, which added a universal primer site and UMIs, was used to make TCR cDNA. Using its own MiXCR run on the 5' RACE reads, TCRdb lists one record per CDR3 protein. The sample has some 350,000 distinct CDR3 sequences, over 4% seen once. Material: PBMCs, obtained 5 days after the yellow fever booster vaccination. The TCR sequence derives from a man aged 18-30 years who received the YFV17D yellow fever vaccine.

CDR3 bases: TGCAGTGCTGAAGGACTAGGCGGGGCCAATGAGCAGTTCTTC. As protein: CSAEGLGGANEQFF. The chain couples TRBV20-1 to TRBJ2-1, with 7 bases fitting TRBD2. V was pared by 5 bases and J by 6 bases, with 10 bases of the junction left unmatched. The CDR3 is 14 amino acids. Germline V CDR1 and CDR2: DFQATT, SNEGSKA (reference sequence).